Presented here are 25 T cell receptor beta chains from one specimen sequenced in a study of beta chain features in type 1 diabetes. These receptors' antigens are unknown. Broader study findings: Shorter TCRB CDR3s, moderately but significantly so, were found in Type 1 diabetes patients in all four CD4+ subsets.

Expressed TCRB transcripts were sequenced because the isolated RNA had all been reverse transcribed beforehand. Sequenced by immunoSEQ multiplex PCR; TCRdb stores in-frame clones only, minus some. This sample has over 600,000 clones, with around 12% found just once. What was sequenced was naive CD4+ T cells from blood. All receptors derive from a man aged 25-45 years with type 1 diabetes.

The sample holds a few counts of this clone. The chain combines TRBV5-1 with TRBJ2-5, with 7 bases matching TRBD1. The CDR3 runs 17 residues. Looked up from germline, CDR1 is SGHRS and CDR2 is YFSETQ. The V and J ends lost 2 bases and 6 bases, in that order; junction bases with no gene match: 16. The CDR3 region has the DNA TGCGCCAGCAGCTTCGCTAGTGGACAGGAATTCTTGCAGACCCAGTACTTC. Amino acids: CASSFASGQEFLQTQYF.

The rearrangement joins TRBV7-2 to TRBJ1-6; a possible D gene is TRBD1 (5 bases). The CDR3 contains 14 residues. Trimming left V 1 base short and J 7 bases short, with 8 bases between. Germline CDR1 and CDR2: SGHTA and FQGNSA. In DNA form, the CDR3 reads TGTGCCAGCAGCTTAGACCGGGACAATTCACCCCTCCACTTT. Translation gives CASSLDRDNSPLHF.

The chain carries TRBV7-2 and TRBJ1-2; D remains unclear. This CDR3 spans 15 amino acids. Trimming took off 1 base at V and 3 bases at J, with 12 bases between the two ends. Germline values: CDR1 SGHTA, CDR2 FQGNSA. Here the CDR3 reads CASSLGPGQDYGYTF. CDR3 DNA sequence: TGTGCCAGCAGCTTAGGTCCCGGCCAGGACTATGGCTACACCTTC.

This clone was seen more than once but under ten times. The chain combines TRBV11-2 with TRBJ1-3; D ambiguous. Trimming shortened V by 5 bases and J by 4 bases, and 6 bases separated the two germline ends. The germline CDR1 and CDR2 sequences are SGHAT and FQNNGV. This CDR3 spans 12 amino acids. CDR3 DNA: TGTGCCAGCAGCGCCAGCGGAAACACCATATATTTT. Amino acids: CASSASGNTIYF.

The chain couples TRBV28 to TRBJ1-4; 9 nucleotides match TRBD1. V was clipped by 4 bases and J by 7 bases; unmatched bases: 7. The CDR3 is 15 amino acids. Germline V gene sequence: CDR1 MDHEN, CDR2 SYDVKM. CDR3 sequence reads: CASSSGTGKGEKLFF. DNA of the CDR3: TGTGCCAGCAGTTCAGGGACAGGGAAAGGTGAAAAACTGTTTTTT.

The chain uses TRBV25-1 and TRBJ1-4, with 9 bases lining up with TRBD1. The CDR3 is 13 residues long. Germline V lookup: CDR1 MGHDK, CDR2 SYGVNS. V was pared by 6 bases and J by 7 bases, with 3 bases of the junction left unmatched. The CDR3 spells CASRGQGGEKLFF. CDR3 nucleotide sequence: TGTGCCAGCAGGGGACAGGGCGGTGAAAAACTGTTTTTT.

V and J are TRBV10-3 and TRBJ2-1, with TRBD2 identical over 9 bases. The germline CDR1 and CDR2 sequences are ENHRY and SYGVKD. V was clipped by 3 bases and J by 7 bases; unmatched bases: 4. There are 14 residues in the CDR3. The CDR3 DNA sequence: TGTGCCATCAGTGAACGAAGCGGGGGGAATGAGCAGTTCTTC. Encoded protein: CAISERSGGNEQFF.

This clone was seen more than once but under ten times. The chain recombines TRBV4-3 with TRBJ1-6, with D perhaps matching TRBD1 (5 bases). CDR3 length equals 16 residues. Trimming took off 0 bases at V and 5 bases at J, with 11 bases between the two ends. The germline V gene has CDR1 LGHNA and CDR2 YSLEER. The CDR3 coding sequence is TGCGCCAGCAGCCAAGATGTGACAGTTAATAATTCACCCCTCCACTTT. Protein: CASSQDVTVNNSPLHF.

This clone showed up just once. V usage is TRBV5-1 and J usage is TRBJ2-5, with TRBD2 as a possible D gene (7 bases). V was shortened by 10 bases and J by 5 bases, with 24 bases between the two germline ends. The CDR3 contains 15 residues. Germline assignment: CDR1 SGHRS and CDR2 YFSETQ. Written as DNA, the CDR3 is TGCGCCTCCAGGCTTGGGGGGGGCCTGGAGGAGACCCAGTACTTC. Translated, it gives CASRLGGGLEETQYF. Full variable domain (remainder filled in from reference TRBV5-1 and TRBJ2-5): KAGVTQTPRYLIKTRGQQVTLSCSPISGHRSVSWYQQTPGQGLQFLFEYFSETQRNKGNFPGRFSGRQFSNSRSEMNVSTLELGDSALYLCASRLGGGLEETQYFGPGTRLLVL.

This clone was counted only a few times. This sequence joins TRBV7-2 and TRBJ1-2; 9 nucleotides agree with TRBD1. The CDR3 has 15 residues. Trimming cost V 5 bases and J 2 bases; bases outside gene matches: 6. CDR1 and CDR2 (germline): SGHTA, FQGNSA. The CDR3 nucleotides are TGTGCCAGCAGCCTTAGACAGGGGGAGAACTATGGCTACACCTTC. Translating it yields CASSLRQGENYGYTF. Full variable domain (outside the CDR3, taken from reference TRBV7-2 and TRBJ1-2): GAGVSQSPSNKVTEKGKDVELRCDPISGHTALYWYRQSLGQGLEFLIYFQGNSAPDKSGLPSDRFSAERTGGSVSTLTIQRTQQEDSAVYLCASSLRQGENYGYTFGSGTRLTVV.

This clone has only a few counts. CDR3 residues: CASARDDNEKLFF. In DNA form, the CDR3 reads TGTGCCAGCGCCCGGGACGATAATGAAAAACTGTTTTTT. The V and J genes are TRBV7-9 and TRBJ1-4; D perhaps matches TRBD1 (5 bases). Germline CDR1 is SEHNR and CDR2 is FQNEAQ (reference sequence). The length of the CDR3 is 13 residues. Trimming removed 8 bases from V and 4 bases from J, with 11 bases in between.

This clone turned up a few times. The chain has TRBV18 and TRBJ2-3, with D perhaps matching TRBD1 (6 bases). The CDR3 runs to 16 residues. Trimming pared 4 bases from V and 2 bases from J, leaving 16 bases between. Germline V gene data show CDR1 as KGHSH and CDR2 as LQKENI. In nucleotides, the CDR3 is TGTGCCAGCTCACTCGACAGGATAACTTTCACAGATACGCAGTATTTT. It yields the protein CASSLDRITFTDTQYF.

In this sample, this clone turned up a few times. V usage is TRBV9 and J usage is TRBJ1-5; D is perhaps TRBD1 (5 bases). Between the trimmed V and J ends, which lost 0 bases and 3 bases, there was a span of 10 bases. The CDR3 has 15 residues. CDR1 is SGDLS and CDR2 is YYNGEE in the germline V gene. CDR3 DNA: TGTGCCAGCAGCGTAGGGGGGGTCGCCAATCAGCCCCAGCATTTT. It translates to CASSVGGVANQPQHF.

This clone was counted between two and nine times. The J gene is TRBJ2-5, the V gene TRBV27, with D perhaps matching TRBD2 (6 bases). CDR1 is MNHEY and CDR2 is SMNVEV in the germline V gene (reference sequence). This CDR3 is built from 15 residues. Trimming cost V 2 bases and J 1 base, with 11 bases left between them. This CDR3 is CASSLTGLFQETQYF. CDR3 sequence (DNA): TGTGCCAGCAGTTTAACGGGACTCTTCCAAGAGACCCAGTACTTC.

This clone has only a few counts. The chain combines TRBV7-3 with TRBJ1-1, with D hard to call. Trimming cost V 3 bases and J 1 base, with 9 bases left between them. This CDR3 has 14 amino acids. Germline CDR1 SGHTA, CDR2 FQGTGA. This CDR3 reads CASSLGNQNTEAFF. For the CDR3, the DNA is TGTGCCAGCAGCTTGGGCAATCAGAACACTGAAGCTTTCTTT.

There are a few counts of this clone. The chain joins TRBV5-6 to TRBJ2-6; D remains unclear. The CDR3 has 17 residues. Trimming removed 3 bases from V and 1 base from J, with 14 bases in between. CDR1 and CDR2 (germline): SGHDT, YYEEEE. CDR3 amino acids: CASSSTLTASGANVLTF. CDR3 bases: TGTGCCAGCAGCTCCACGCTAACAGCATCTGGGGCCAACGTCCTGACTTTC.

The sample holds a few counts of this clone. The chain links TRBV15 to TRBJ2-6, with D possibly being TRBD1 or TRBD2 (5 bases each). The germline V and J ends were trimmed by 3 bases and 0 bases, with 15 bases remaining between them. Germline CDR1 is LNHNV and CDR2 is YYDKDF (reference sequence). The CDR3 has 18 residues. CDR3 residues: CATSRGDPRLSGANVLTF. CDR3 nucleotides: TGTGCCACCAGCAGGGGGGACCCCCGGCTCTCTGGGGCCAACGTCCTGACTTTC.

This clone has more than one count but fewer than ten. The chain couples TRBV30 to TRBJ1-2; no definite D call. The CDR3 covers 12 residues. With 0 bases removed from V and 8 bases from J, the gap between germline ends came to 10 bases. The V gene's germline CDR1 is GTSNPN and CDR2 SVGIG (reference sequence). The CDR3 DNA reads as TGTGCCTGGAGTGTAAGTCCGGGCGGCTACACCTTC. Protein sequence: CAWSVSPGGYTF.

There are a few counts of this clone. The chain employs TRBV14 and TRBJ2-1; D remains ambiguous. Trimming pared 4 bases from V and 6 bases from J, leaving 4 bases between. The CDR3 consists of 11 residues. From germline, CDR1 is SGHDN and CDR2 FVKESK. The CDR3 nucleotides read TGTGCCAGCAGCCGTTTCAATGAGCAGTTCTTC. Protein sequence: CASSRFNEQFF.

V is TRBV6-6 and J is TRBJ1-2; D is ambiguous. V was cut by 6 bases and J by 8 bases, with 13 bases left in between. The CDR3 spans 12 residues. Germline assignment: CDR1 MNHNY and CDR2 SVGAGI (reference sequence). The CDR3 sequence is CASSYESAGYTF. The CDR3 DNA reads TGTGCCAGCAGCTACGAGTCGGCGGGCTACACCTTC.

The chain's CDR3 is CASSEQSGYGYTF. CDR3 nucleotides: TGTGCCAGCAGTGAACAATCAGGCTATGGCTACACCTTC. This chain joins TRBV2 and TRBJ1-2, with D unresolved. The V end was cut by 2 bases, the J end by 4 bases, with 8 bases between. Per the germline V gene, CDR1 is SNHLY and CDR2 is FYNNEI. The CDR3 consists of 13 residues.

The chain carries TRBV5-5 and TRBJ2-1; TRBD1 matches at 8 bases. Germline trimming cut 4 bases from V and 2 bases from J; bases unmatched to any gene: 8. Germline loops: CDR1 SGHKS, CDR2 YYEKEE (reference sequence). CDR3 length equals 16 residues. The DNA for the CDR3 is TGTGCCAGCAGCCCTCGGACAGGGCCGACCTACAATGAGCAGTTCTTC. This encodes CASSPRTGPTYNEQFF.

This clone was detected only a few times. The chain links TRBV5-1 to TRBJ1-4, with 8 bases fitting TRBD1. Germline assignment: CDR1 SGHRS and CDR2 YFSETQ. The junction had 2 bases not matched to a gene; V was cut back by 2 bases and J by 5 bases. The CDR3 has 14 residues. The CDR3 sequence: CASSFGDRNEKLFF. The CDR3 region has the DNA TGCGCCAGCAGCTTCGGGGACAGGAATGAAAAACTGTTTTTT.

This clone was recorded a few times. The V and J genes are TRBV7-2 and TRBJ2-7, with a tentative D call TRBD1 (5 bases). Trimming took 5 bases from V and 3 from J, leaving 11 bases between them. CDR1 is SGHTA and CDR2 is FQGNSA in the germline V gene. The CDR3 is 13 residues long. The CDR3 loop is CASSPRQNYEQYF. DNA of the CDR3: TGTGCCAGCAGCCCTAGACAGAACTACGAGCAGTACTTC.

V usage is TRBV7-6 and J usage is TRBJ1-2; the D gene is possibly TRBD1 (6 bases). V was trimmed by 4 bases and J by 6 bases, leaving 12 bases between them. The CDR3 loop spans 13 amino acids. Germline CDR1 SGHVS, CDR2 FNYEAQ. The CDR3 DNA reads as TGTGCCAGCAGCTCCCCAGGGGCCCATGGCTACACCTTC. As protein: CASSSPGAHGYTF.